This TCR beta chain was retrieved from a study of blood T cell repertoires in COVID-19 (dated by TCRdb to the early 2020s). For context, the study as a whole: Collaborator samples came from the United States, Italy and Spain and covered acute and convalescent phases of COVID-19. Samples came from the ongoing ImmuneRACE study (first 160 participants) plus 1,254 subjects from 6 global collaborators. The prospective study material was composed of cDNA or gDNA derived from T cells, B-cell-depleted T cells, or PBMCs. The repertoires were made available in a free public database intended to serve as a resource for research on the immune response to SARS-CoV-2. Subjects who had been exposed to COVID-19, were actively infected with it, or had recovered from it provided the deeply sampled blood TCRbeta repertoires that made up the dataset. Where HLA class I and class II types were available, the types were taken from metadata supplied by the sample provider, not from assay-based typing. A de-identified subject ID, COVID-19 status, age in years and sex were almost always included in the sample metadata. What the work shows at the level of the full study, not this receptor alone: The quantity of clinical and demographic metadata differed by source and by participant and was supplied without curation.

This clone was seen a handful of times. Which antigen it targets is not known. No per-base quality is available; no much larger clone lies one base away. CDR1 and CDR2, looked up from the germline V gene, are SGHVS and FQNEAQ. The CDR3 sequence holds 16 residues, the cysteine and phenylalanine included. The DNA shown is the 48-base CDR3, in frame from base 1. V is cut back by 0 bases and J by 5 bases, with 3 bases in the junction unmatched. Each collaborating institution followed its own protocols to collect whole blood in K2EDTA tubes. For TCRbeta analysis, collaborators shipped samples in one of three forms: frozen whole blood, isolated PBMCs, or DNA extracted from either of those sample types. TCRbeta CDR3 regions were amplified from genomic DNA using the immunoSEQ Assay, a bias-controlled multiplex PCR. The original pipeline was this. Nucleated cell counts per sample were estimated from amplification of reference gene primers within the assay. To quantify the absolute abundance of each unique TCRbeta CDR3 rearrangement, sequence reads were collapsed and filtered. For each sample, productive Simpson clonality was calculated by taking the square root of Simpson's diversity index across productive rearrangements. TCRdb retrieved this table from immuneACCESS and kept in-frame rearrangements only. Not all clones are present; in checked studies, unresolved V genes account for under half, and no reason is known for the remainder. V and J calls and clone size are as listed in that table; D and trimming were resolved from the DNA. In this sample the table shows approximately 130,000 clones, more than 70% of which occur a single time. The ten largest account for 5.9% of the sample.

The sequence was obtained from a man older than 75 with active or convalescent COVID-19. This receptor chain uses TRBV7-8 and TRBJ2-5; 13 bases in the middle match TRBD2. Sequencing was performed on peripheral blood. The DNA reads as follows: TGTGCCAGCAGCTTAGCGGGGACTAGCGGGGTTGAGACCCAGTACTTC. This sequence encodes CASSLAGTSGVETQYF.